This T cell receptor beta chain was captured by sequencing in a study of cytomegalovirus exposure and HLA in healthy donors. Study background: There were some 120 million unique TCR beta sequences, drawn from about 179 million T cells, in an earlier analysis.

Details on this clone: Its antigen is unknown. The same CDR3 can be traced to other DNA sequences in this sample.

Amplification used 60 Vbeta primers and 13 Jbeta primers. Authors' methods: About 11 million of the about 80 million unique TCR beta chains counted in a later analysis were shared. The data were produced by immunoSEQ multiplex PCR, yet TCRdb's version contains in-frame clones alone and is incomplete. The DNA gave D and trimming, while V, J and clone size come from that table. Of 100,000 to 150,000 clones in the sample, around 9% are singletons; the top ten hold 5.5%. The study, taken as a whole, reports: Donor immune exposure was known only as CMV serostatus.

The sequencing input was PBMCs. The clonotype was recovered from a man aged 35 to 55 in good health and CMV-seronegative.

The CDR3 coding sequence is TGTGCCAGTAGTATCGGGGGCTACGAGCAGTACTTC. This gives the protein CASSIGGYEQYF. The genes are TRBV19 and TRBJ2-7; maybe TRBD2 (6 bases). Deletions cut 3 bases from V and 3 bases from J, with 6 bases between. Germline V gene data show CDR1 as LNHDA and CDR2 as SQIVND (reference sequence). CDR3 length equals 12 residues.